This T cell receptor (beta chain) was identified during a study of T cell changes during pregnancy in multiple sclerosis. This CDR3 contains 13 residues. Germline loops: CDR1 MRHNA, CDR2 SNTAGT. TCRdb keeps only in-frame clones here, not all; method: immunoSEQ multiplex PCR. The table records tens of thousands of clones, more than 85% of them present only once. Notes on this clone: A read error may produce the germline difference seen at one junction end.

This TCR derives from a female donor with multiple sclerosis, enrolled in a pregnancy study. This sample comprised peripheral blood, obtained before pregnancy. The J gene is TRBJ2-2, the V gene TRBV6-4; no definite D call. CDR3 in DNA: TGTGCCAGCAGTGACTCGAACTCCGGGGAGCTGTTTTTT. It encodes CASSDSNSGELFF.